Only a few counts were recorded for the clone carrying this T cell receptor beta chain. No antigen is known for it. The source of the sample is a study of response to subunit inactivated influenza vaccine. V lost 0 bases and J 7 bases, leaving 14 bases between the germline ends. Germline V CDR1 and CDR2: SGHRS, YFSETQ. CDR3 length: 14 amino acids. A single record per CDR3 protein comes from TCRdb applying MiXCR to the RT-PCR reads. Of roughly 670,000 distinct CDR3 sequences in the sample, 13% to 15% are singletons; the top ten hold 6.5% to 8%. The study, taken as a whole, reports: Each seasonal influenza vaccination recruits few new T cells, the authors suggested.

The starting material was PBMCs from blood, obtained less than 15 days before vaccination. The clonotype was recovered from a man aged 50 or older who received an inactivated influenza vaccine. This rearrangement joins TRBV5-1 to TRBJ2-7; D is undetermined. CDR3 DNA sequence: TGCGCCAGCAGCTTGGGGCAGGCGGTTGGAGAGCAGTACTTC. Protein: CASSLGQAVGEQYF.